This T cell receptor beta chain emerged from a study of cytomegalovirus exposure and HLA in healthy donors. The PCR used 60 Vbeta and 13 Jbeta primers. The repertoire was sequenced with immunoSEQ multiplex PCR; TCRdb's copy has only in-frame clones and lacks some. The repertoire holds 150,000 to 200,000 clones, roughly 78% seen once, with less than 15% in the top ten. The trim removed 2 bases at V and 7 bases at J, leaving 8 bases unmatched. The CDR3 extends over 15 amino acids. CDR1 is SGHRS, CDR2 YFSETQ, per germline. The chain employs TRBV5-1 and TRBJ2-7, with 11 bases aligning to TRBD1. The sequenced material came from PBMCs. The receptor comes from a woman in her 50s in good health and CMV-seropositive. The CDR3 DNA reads TGCGCCAGCAGCTTAACCGGGACAGGGGGATTTGAGCAGTACTTC. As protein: CASSLTGTGGFEQYF.